This entry describes one T cell receptor beta chain. Its matching antigen is unknown. The data stem from a study of cytomegalovirus exposure and HLA in healthy donors. About the study: Membership in the Caucasian-associated ancestry cluster was found for 81% of roughly 360 genotyped donors. Whole-study results and caveats: Highly shared sequence variants in one cluster were likely a sequencing artifact. Diagnosis of cytomegalovirus status made by the classifier reportedly showed high specificity and sensitivity.

A multiplex PCR was run with 60 Vbeta primers and 13 Jbeta primers. Original analysis: It was a later analysis that counted about 80 million unique TCR beta chains, of which some 9.9 million were shared. Data came from immunoSEQ multiplex PCR; TCRdb stores just in-frame clones and leaves some out. The DNA was the basis for D and trimming; V, J and clone size are from that table. The profile shows 100,000 to 150,000 clones, around three quarters of them singletons. Germline trimming cut 6 bases from V and 8 bases from J; bases unmatched to any gene: 7. The CDR3 runs 14 residues. Germline values: CDR1 MNHEY, CDR2 SMNVEV (reference sequence).

The chain links TRBV27 to TRBJ2-1; 10 positions match TRBD2. The source of this sequence is a female donor in good health and CMV-seronegative. The sample taken for sequencing was PBMCs. CDR3 sequence reads: CASRSGRALDEQFF. CDR3 DNA sequence: TGTGCCAGCAGAAGCGGGAGGGCCTTGGATGAGCAGTTCTTC.